This TCR beta chain was observed in a study of cytomegalovirus exposure and HLA in healthy donors. The overall study: The roughly 120 million unique TCR beta sequences, from roughly 170 million T cells, were found by an earlier analysis. Inside one of the first data releases sat tens of millions of unique TCRs taken from HLA-typed donors. General observations from the study: Accurate prediction of most subjects' HLA-A and HLA-B alleles from TCR beta sequences was reported.

To note about this clone: Its antigen is not known.

PCR involved 60 Vbeta and 13 Jbeta primers. Produced via immunoSEQ multiplex PCR; TCRdb's table is partial and in-frame only. This sample carries roughly 76,000 clones, around 79% of them seen once, and the ten largest clones take 2.5%. Sample: PBMCs. This receptor was obtained from a man aged 30 to 39 in good health and CMV-seronegative.

The CDR3 loop is CASSYDAGPFREQYF. In DNA, the CDR3 is TGTGCCAGCAGTTACGATGCAGGTCCATTTAGAGAGCAGTACTTC. The chain recombines TRBV6-5 with TRBJ2-7; D is uncertain. V was clipped by 2 bases and J by 7 bases, with 18 bases between them. Germline CDR1 MNHEY, CDR2 SVGAGI. CDR3 size: 15 residues.